The clone carrying this T cell receptor (beta chain) was counted a single time. This entry is derived from a study of cytomegalovirus exposure and HLA in healthy donors. Profiled with immunoSEQ multiplex PCR; TCRdb holds only in-frame clones, not every one. This sample yields some 250,000 clones, of which 85% to 90% are seen a single time; under 0.45% belongs to the top ten. V lost 4 bases to trimming and J lost 5 bases; unmatched junction nucleotides: 0. Germline loops: CDR1 SNHLY, CDR2 FYNNEI. This CDR3 contains 13 residues. The chain employs TRBV2 and TRBJ1-5; the match to TRBD1 covers 9 bases. The source is a woman between 18 and 29 years old in good health and CMV-seronegative. Sequenced material: PBMCs. The CDR3 loop is CASSGTGDQPQHF. CDR3 sequence (DNA): TGTGCCAGCAGTGGGACAGGGGATCAGCCCCAGCATTTT.